Below, one T cell receptor (beta chain) is given with its context. Its antigen is still unknown. The sample holds no much larger clone one base away, and base qualities are not on file. The germline ends are 13 bases apart after V is trimmed by 0 bases and J by 4 bases. CDR1 LGHDT and CDR2 YNNKEL are derived from the germline V gene (reference sequence). Spanning cysteine to phenylalanine, the CDR3 consists of 17 amino acids. The only DNA kept is the CDR3, 51 bases in frame from the first base. Per the publication, the time point label means: recipient (host-origin) PBMCs collected before allo-HCT. The data belong to a study of tissue T cells after allogeneic stem cell transplantation (dated by TCRdb to 2021 to 2024). Regarding the research as a whole: Several adult allo-HCT recipients with steroid-refractory GVHD were prospectively enrolled in a research-autopsy study over an approximately 3-year period. The study profiled TCR beta repertoires in many tissues obtained from research autopsies of patients with and without GVHD, and also in mouse models of GVHD. Pre-transplant PBMCs, which were of recipient origin, were available from about 5 GVHD patients. The human part of the study was a prospective observational study with no blinding and no randomization. In viably preserved blood and marrow, CD3+ T cells were flow-sorted if cell numbers allowed, whereas smaller samples went directly to DNA extraction. Every GVHD patient had gastrointestinal GVHD and was given several lines of GVHD-directed therapy, and five or six of the GVHD patients also had skin involvement. All GVHD patients received grafts from donors, several unmodified and three CD34-selected to deplete T cells.

Library creation used the immunoSEQ multiplex PCR assay. Adaptive Biotechnologies performed the TCRbeta CDR3 sequencing at survey depth and reported CDR3 sequences, V/J genes, productive frequency and template counts. Amplification of TCR beta CDR3 regions was performed from genomic DNA rather than from RNA. The original pipeline was this. Jensen-Shannon divergence was used to quantify pairwise repertoire overlap between tissues, with a value of 1 meaning complete divergence and a value of 0 meaning identical repertoires. Tissues were clustered by single-linkage agglomerative hierarchical clustering of pairwise JSD values, and the clustering results were displayed as dendrograms. GLIPH2 was applied to all patient samples using simulation_depth 1000, kmer_min_depth 3, and cdr3_length_cutoff 8, and only groups with more than two unique CDR3s were retained. In a standardized tissue-overlap score, Jaccard GLIPH-group overlap across patients was extrapolated to a standard repertoire size of 1000 clones. Associations of diversity with clinical or experimental variables used linear mixed-effect models with tissue fixed effects and individual random effects. TCRdb stores this immuneACCESS table with in-frame sequences only. Part of the clones is absent; in the studies checked, under half of the shortfall reflects unresolved V genes, and no reason is known for the rest. The V and J calls and clone size come from that table; D and trimming were worked out from the DNA. In this sample the table shows tens of thousands of clones, around 86% of which occur a single time. The ten biggest clones cover 3% to 4% of the sample.

Overall study results and their limits: Which tissue TCRs were alloreactive or antigen-specific was not determined in the study, and some clones might have been persisting host cells. Within patients, how anatomically similar tissues were was a major factor shaping TCR repertoire composition, regardless of disease or transplant status. Not many T cell clones showed up in more than one patient, yet clustering based on motifs uncovered repertoire signatures that were shared across patients in a tissue-specific way. The patient cohort was small and clinically heterogeneous, and sampling depth was acknowledged as a limitation. In both patients and mice, T cells from blood and spleen covered only a limited part of the TCR repertoire found in tissues.

The sequence links TRBV3-1 (or the pseudogene TRBV3-2) to TRBJ2-6; the D segment could be TRBD2, given 5 matching bases. The clonotype originates from a woman between 18 and 55 years old who later had graft-versus-host disease after an allogeneic stem cell transplant. The sample here was blood, taken before transplantation. The CDR3 region: CASSQDPRAAGANVLTF. The DNA sequence is TGTGCCAGCAGCCAAGATCCGAGGGCGGCAGGGGCCAACGTCCTGACTTTC.